Each of the 13 T cell receptor beta chains below was sequenced from the same sample in a study of blood T cell repertoires in COVID-19. TCRdb's copy holds only in-frame clones and misses some; the assay was immunoSEQ multiplex PCR. Among 200,000 to 250,000 clones listed, 87% were seen once. Sequencing was done on a sample of peripheral blood. Receptor source: a woman younger than 35 who had recovered from COVID-19.

This clone appeared many times. The same CDR3 also results from other DNA sequences found in this sample. The chain links TRBV29-1 to TRBJ2-7, with D tentatively TRBD1 (5 bases). The CDR3 runs 12 residues. Germline V gene lookup returns CDR1 SQVTM and CDR2 ANQGSEA. The V end was cut by 3 bases, the J end by 3 bases, with 9 bases between. CDR3 loop: CSVEVGVYEQYF. For the CDR3, the DNA is TGCAGCGTTGAGGTAGGGGTCTACGAGCAGTACTTC.

The chain is built from TRBV4-2 and TRBJ2-1; maybe TRBD2 (6 bases). Trimming pared 0 bases from V and 9 bases from J, leaving 9 bases between. CDR1 LGHNA and CDR2 YNFKEQ come from the germline V gene. The CDR3 loop spans 13 amino acids. CDR3 sequence reads: CASSQENSGEQFF. In DNA, the CDR3 is TGTGCCAGCAGCCAAGAGAATAGCGGTGAGCAGTTCTTC.

The rearrangement joins TRBV4-2 to TRBJ2-7; 8 positions match TRBD2. CDR1 is LGHNA and CDR2 is YNFKEQ in the germline V gene. The CDR3 runs to 16 residues. V shed 2 bases, J shed 1 base, and the junction held 7 bases outside the gene matches. The CDR3 is CASSQLGLETSYEQYF. In DNA, the CDR3 is TGTGCCAGCAGCCAACTGGGACTAGAGACTTCCTACGAGCAGTACTTC.

In DNA form, the CDR3 reads TGTGCCAGCTCCCAGGACAGGGCCAGCACAGATACGCAGTATTTT. Protein: CASSQDRASTDTQYF. The gene calls are TRBV18 and TRBJ2-3, with TRBD1 identical over 8 bases. After removal of 6 bases from V and 0 bases from J, the junction contained 5 bases not matched to a gene. Germline V gene sequence: CDR1 KGHSH, CDR2 LQKENI. The CDR3 loop spans 15 amino acids.

V and J are TRBV19 and TRBJ1-6; the D gene is possibly TRBD1 (6 bases). CDR1 and CDR2 from the germline V gene are LNHDA and SQIVND (reference sequence). Trimming stripped 5 bases from V and 8 bases from J, with 22 bases between. CDR3 length: 17 amino acids. The CDR3 DNA reads TGTGCCAGTAGTCCCGGGGCGGCAGGGGCGCAATATTCACCCCTCCACTTT. It is translated as CASSPGAAGAQYSPLHF.

This chain's CDR3 is CASSFSDRGNTEAFF. The DNA for the CDR3 is TGTGCCAGCAGCTTTTCGGACAGGGGCAACACTGAAGCTTTCTTT. The V and J genes are TRBV7-9 and TRBJ1-1; 9 positions agree with TRBD1. CDR3 length: 15 amino acids. In germline, CDR1 is SEHNR, CDR2 FQNEAQ (reference sequence). V shed 3 bases and J 2 bases; nucleotides not matched to a gene: 4.

A few counts support this clone. The chain has TRBV7-3 and TRBJ2-2; tentative D call: TRBD1 (6 bases). This CDR3 has 14 amino acids. Germline loops: CDR1 SGHTA, CDR2 FQGTGA. Trimming took off 5 bases at V and 1 base at J, with 8 bases between the two ends. The CDR3 nucleotides are TGTGCCAGCAGCCCGACAGGGAACACCGGGGAGCTGTTTTTT. Amino acid sequence: CASSPTGNTGELFF. Variable domain in full (rest from reference TRBV7-3 and TRBJ2-2): GAGVSQTPSNKVTEKGKYVELRCDPISGHTALYWYRQSLGQGPEFLIYFQGTGAADDSGLPNDRFFAVRPEGSVSTLKIQRTERGDSAVYLCASSPTGNTGELFFGEGSRLTVL.

J is TRBJ2-7 and V is TRBV6-1; TRBD2 agrees at 7 bases. Unmatched junction bases numbered 5, after V lost 3 bases and J lost 6 bases. Germline assignment: CDR1 MNHNS and CDR2 SASEGT. This CDR3 has 13 amino acids. The chain's CDR3 is CASSEGGPTEQYF. CDR3 nucleotides: TGTGCCAGCAGTGAGGGAGGGCCGACCGAGCAGTACTTC.

This chain joins TRBV4-2 and TRBJ2-2; 9 bases align to TRBD2. The CDR3 contains 19 residues. V shed 0 bases, J shed 4 bases, and the junction held 12 bases outside the gene matches. Germline V gene lookup returns CDR1 LGHNA and CDR2 YNFKEQ. For the CDR3, the DNA is TGTGCCAGCAGCCAAGACTCTAGCGGGATGAGAGGTGCCACCGGGGAGCTGTTTTTT. Translated: CASSQDSSGMRGATGELFF.

The chain has TRBV25-1 and TRBJ2-5; TRBD1 aligns across 7 bases. Per germline, CDR1 MGHDK and CDR2 SYGVNS. The CDR3 consists of 16 residues. Germline trimming cut 3 bases from V and 5 bases from J; bases unmatched to any gene: 12. CDR3 in amino acids: CASSDSSTGLGETQYF. The DNA of the CDR3 is TGTGCCAGCAGTGATTCTTCGACAGGGCTCGGCGAGACCCAGTACTTC. The full variable domain, its missing parts supplied by reference TRBV25-1 and TRBJ2-5, is EADIYQTPRYLVIGTGKKITLECSQTMGHDKMYWYQQDPGMELHLIHYSYGVNSTEKGDLSSESTVSRIRTEHFPLTLESARPSHTSQYLCASSDSSTGLGETQYFGPGTRLLVL.

This chain joins TRBV12-5 and TRBJ2-5, with 7 bases aligning to TRBD1. This CDR3 contains 16 residues. The germline V gene has CDR1 LGHNT and CDR2 FRNRAP. V dropped 0 bases and J dropped 3; count of bases not matched to a gene: 7. CDR3 nucleotide sequence: TGTGCTAGTGGTTTGGTTCCGTCCGGGACAGAAGAGACCCAGTACTTC. Protein: CASGLVPSGTEETQYF.

This chain uses TRBV5-1 with TRBJ2-7; 10 bases line up with TRBD1. The ends lost 2 bases at V and 2 bases at J; junction bases unmatched: 4. This CDR3 is built from 15 residues. Germline V CDR1 and CDR2: SGHRS, YFSETQ. The CDR3 loop reads CASSFTGTGAYEQYF. The CDR3 DNA reads TGCGCCAGCAGCTTTACAGGGACAGGGGCCTACGAGCAGTACTTC. Together with reference TRBV5-1 and TRBJ2-7, the CDR3 gives the full variable domain: KAGVTQTPRYLIKTRGQQVTLSCSPISGHRSVSWYQQTPGQGLQFLFEYFSETQRNKGNFPGRFSGRQFSNSRSEMNVSTLELGDSALYLCASSFTGTGAYEQYFGPGTRLTVT.

The chain employs TRBV30 and TRBJ1-1; a possible D gene is TRBD1 (5 bases). Germline CDR1 reads GTSNPN; CDR2 reads SVGIG (reference sequence). The CDR3 is made up of 13 amino acids. Between the trimmed V and J ends, which lost 4 bases and 4 bases, there was a span of 13 bases. In DNA form, the CDR3 reads TGTGCCTGGAAAAAAGGGGATCTCACTGAAGCTTTCTTT. Its protein product is CAWKKGDLTEAFF.